A selection of T cell receptor beta chains follows, all from one sample in a study of T-cell reconstitution after alpha-beta-depleted transplantation in children. TCRdb called the PCR reads again in MiXCR, with one record for every CDR3 protein. The table has hundreds of thousands of distinct CDR3 sequences, approximately 14% seen once. Specimen: PBMCs, collected before TCRalphabeta/CD19-depleted stem cell transplant. Receptor source: a girl aged 2-10 years with congenital amegakaryocytic thrombocytopenia, due to receive a stem cell transplant. The CDR3 runs from the conserved cysteine through the conserved F or W. Fields, in order: D gene, V gene, clone size, J gene, CDR3 DNA, CDR3 protein. The D gene is left open where the match is weak. The listing skips clone size in some rows; elsewhere it reads once, few, many or a size class.

D gene: TRBD2
V gene: TRBV12-3/TRBV12-4
clone size: NA
J gene: TRBJ2-1
CDR3 DNA: TGTGCCAGCAGTAGAGGGACTAGCGGGAGAGGGGAGCAGTTCTTC
CDR3 protein: CASSRGTSGRGEQFF

D gene: NA
V gene: TRBV5-1
clone size: many
J gene: TRBJ2-1
CDR3 DNA: TGCGCCAGCAGCTTGCTCCAGCGGAGCTCCTACAATGAGCAGTTCTTC
CDR3 protein: CASSLLQRSSYNEQFF

D gene: NA
V gene: TRBV4-1
clone size: NA
J gene: TRBJ2-1
CDR3 DNA: TGCGCCAGCAGCCAAGACTGGGGGTTACGCAATGAGCAGTTCTTC
CDR3 protein: CASSQDWGLRNEQFF

D gene: NA
V gene: TRBV7-9
clone size: NA
J gene: TRBJ1-2
CDR3 DNA: TGTGCCAGCAGCGCGGGCCCCAGTCAGGAGCTCTATGGCTACACCTTC
CDR3 protein: CASSAGPSQELYGYTF

D gene: TRBD1
V gene: TRBV5-1
clone size: many
J gene: TRBJ2-1
CDR3 DNA: TGCGCCAGCAGCTTGGCGGACAGGGACAATGAGCAGTTCTTC
CDR3 protein: CASSLADRDNEQFF

D gene: NA
V gene: TRBV5-1
clone size: many
J gene: TRBJ2-1
CDR3 DNA: TGCGCCAGCAGGGCCCCTTACAATGAGCAGTTCTTC
CDR3 protein: CASRAPYNEQFF

D gene: NA
V gene: TRBV20-1
clone size: many
J gene: TRBJ2-7
CDR3 DNA: TGCAGTGCTACCAACCGGGAATCCACCTACGAGCAGTACTTC
CDR3 protein: CSATNRESTYEQYF

D gene: TRBD2
V gene: TRBV29-1
clone size: NA
J gene: TRBJ2-1
CDR3 DNA: TGCAGCGTTGAAGGGGGACTACCCATGTCCGACAATGAGCAGTTCTTC
CDR3 protein: CSVEGGLPMSDNEQFF

D gene: NA
V gene: TRBV4-1
clone size: few
J gene: TRBJ2-3
CDR3 DNA: TGCGCCAGCAGCCTCAACGCGGGGACCGAAGCGGTTTATACGCAGTATTTT
CDR3 protein: CASSLNAGTEAVYTQYF

D gene: TRBD2
V gene: TRBV20-1
clone size: NA
J gene: TRBJ2-1
CDR3 DNA: TGCAGTGCTAGAGCGGGACTAGCGGGAGTTGGCTCCTACAATGAGCAGTTCTTC
CDR3 protein: CSARAGLAGVGSYNEQFF